The TCR beta chain described here comes from a study of kidney transplant recipient with SARS-CoV-2 infection (dated by TCRdb to about 2021). The CDR3 runs 17 amino acids, cysteine and phenylalanine included. Only CDR3 DNA remains: 51 bases, in frame from the first base. From the germline V gene (reference sequence), CDR1 is LNHDA and CDR2 is SQIVND. V and J are truncated by 5 bases and 4 bases respectively, leaving an intervening sequence of 23 bases. The sequencing machine was an Illumina MiSeq. Profiling of the peripheral T cell repertoire targeted human TCRbeta genes. The source study handled its data this way. To account for variability over time, differences in clonotype abundance were tested using beta-binomial modelling. Clonotypes that had expanded were screened against the ImmuneCODE reference database of SARS-CoV-2-associated TCRs and mapped onto regions of the viral genome. Further repertoire analyses covered TRBV gene usage, CDR3 length, CDR3 amino acid overlap between time points, clonotype abundance distributions and Jaccard similarity. Through fastp at Q25 and MiXCR, TCRdb rebuilt clones from the public reads, retaining in-frame beta chains. Here each entry gathers all rows of one CDR3 protein and keeps the most common genes and DNA. The V and J calls, along with clone size, are taken from TCRdb and not from the paper's own processing. The sample data list 250,000 or so distinct CDR3 sequences, and 29% of these were observed just once. The ten largest clonotypes hold more than 6.5% of the sample.

This clonotype was seen many times. Its target antigen remains unknown. No much larger clone is present one base from it, and per-base qualities are unavailable. The meaning of the sample's time point label: pre-pandemic baseline sample and day 111 after first positive SARS-CoV-2 test. This specimen consisted of a blood sample, obtained at baseline and on day 111 from a kidney transplant recipient. The receptor was derived from a male patient aged 25-45 years who had COVID-19 and was a kidney transplant recipient. After a transplant, some T cells may be the graft donor's own cells. Recombination linked TRBV19 to TRBJ1-2; perhaps TRBD1 is the D gene, with 6 bases matching. The sequenced DNA is TGTGCCAGTAGTGGAGGCGGGACAAATCGAAAGACCTATGGCTACACCTTC. Its amino acids are CASSGGGTNRKTYGYTF.